What follows is one TCR beta chain and its context. This entry comes from a study of blood T cell repertoires in COVID-19. Study background: COVID-19 samples from acute and convalescent phases originated in the United States, Italy and Spain. PBMCs, B-cell-depleted T cells, or T cells provided the cDNA or gDNA that made up the material.

Authors' data handling: Quantification of nucleated cells was approximated via reference gene primer amplification. Profiled with immunoSEQ multiplex PCR; TCRdb holds only in-frame clones, not every one. V and J calls and clone size are given by that table; D and trimming were obtained from the DNA. The sample lists around 150,000 clones; 65% to 85% were seen once. CDR3 length equals 15 residues. CDR1 and CDR2 (germline): SGHAT, FQNNGV. The trim removed 7 bases at V and 11 bases at J, leaving 16 bases unmatched. Sequences were obtained from peripheral blood. J is TRBJ2-4 and V is TRBV11-2; 8 bases fit TRBD1. The receptor comes from a woman aged 80 or over with active or convalescent COVID-19. The CDR3 protein is CASTEGAGQAVVQYF. In DNA form, the CDR3 reads TGTGCCAGCACCGAGGGGGCGGGACAGGCGGTGGTTCAGTACTTC.